This T cell receptor (beta chain) was profiled in a study of cytomegalovirus exposure and HLA in healthy donors. The overall study: Early released data comprised around 79 million unique TCRs from HLA-typed donors.

To note about this clone: Antigen unknown.

General study results and limits: The CMV antigen specificity of a few CMV-associated chains was confirmed through in vitro analysis. HLA allele associations emerged for about 16,000 TCR beta sequences in a later analysis, at 0.05 false discovery rate. In a later analysis, TCR beta V- and J-gene trimming showed a link to a missense DCLRE1C variant.

The PCR contained 60 Vbeta and 13 Jbeta primers. Profiling relied on immunoSEQ multiplex PCR, and the TCRdb table lists in-frame clones only, not all of them. The sample includes fewer than 120,000 clones, over 60% of them seen just once. The CDR3 runs to 15 residues. V was pared by 3 bases and J by 5 bases, with 7 bases of the junction left unmatched. Germline V CDR1 and CDR2: MNHNY, SVGAGI (reference sequence). Sequenced sample: PBMCs. V and J are TRBV6-6 and TRBJ1-1, with 9 bases aligning to TRBD1. The clonotype was recovered from a woman aged 25 to 39 in good health and CMV-seronegative. CDR3: CASSYSTGGATEAFF. The CDR3 nucleotides read TGTGCCAGCAGTTATTCTACAGGGGGCGCGACTGAAGCTTTCTTT.